This entry describes one T cell receptor beta chain. Its antigen is still unknown. 5'RACE template switching generated TCR cDNA, adding a universal primer site and UMIs. A single record per CDR3 protein comes from TCRdb applying MiXCR to the 5' RACE reads. Of approximately 510,000 distinct CDR3 sequences in the sample, roughly a fifth were seen once. Trimming stripped 7 bases from V and 4 bases from J, with 16 bases between. Germline V CDR1 and CDR2: SGHAT, FQNNGV. The CDR3 consists of 15 residues. This sample was included in a study of T cells after yellow fever vaccination. Overall study findings and caveats: There was a small share of clonotypes that showed up in both the CD4 and CD8 compartments. Booster sampling recovered most clones from primary vaccination (96% CD4, around 90% CD8). A secondary response was less intense yet reached its peak sooner, at day 5 versus 15.

The chain recombines TRBV11-2 with TRBJ2-2; D tentatively reads TRBD1 or TRBD2 (5 bases each). The origin of this receptor is a man younger than 35 who received the YFV17D yellow fever vaccine. The material sequenced was PBMCs, taken about 21 days after the first yellow fever vaccination. The CDR3 loop reads CASIAAGTGTGELFF. The CDR3 nucleotides are TGTGCCAGCATCGCGGCCGGGACGGGCACCGGGGAGCTGTTTTTT.